This TCR beta chain derives from a study of blood T cell repertoires in COVID-19. The protocol was immunoSEQ multiplex PCR, while the TCRdb copy is restricted to in-frame clones and leaves out a portion. The sample lists 95,000 to 100,000 clones, about 87% occurring once. CDR3 size: 14 residues. Germline loops: CDR1 SQVTM, CDR2 ANQGSEA. Trimming took 5 bases from V and 6 from J; bases not matched to a gene: 7. The sample taken for sequencing was peripheral blood. The receptor was derived from a woman in her 30s with acute or convalescent COVID-19. The rearrangement uses TRBV29-1 and TRBJ1-6; TRBD1 matches at 7 bases. The CDR3 reads CSVTTGDSNSPLHF. For the CDR3, the DNA is TGCAGCGTTACCACAGGGGACTCTAATTCACCCCTCCACTTT.